This T cell receptor (beta chain) was profiled in a study of OX40 agonist ivuxolimab in advanced cancers. Study-level results: Relative to CD4+ cells, CD8+ T cells on average had more expanded clones.

The V end lost 3 bases, the J end lost 6 bases, and 15 bases lay between the germline ends. Germline V gene sequence: CDR1 KGHSH, CDR2 LQKENI. The CDR3 loop spans 14 amino acids. Regarding this clone: The antigen is unknown.

Produced via immunoSEQ multiplex PCR; TCRdb's table is partial and in-frame only. The sample includes about 130,000 clones, around 93% of them seen just once. Sequences were derived from CD4+ or CD8+ T cells sorted from blood, sampled in a trial of the OX40 agonist ivuxolimab. This sequence was found in an adult with an advanced solid tumor such as melanoma, head and neck, liver or kidney cancer. This sequence joins TRBV18 and TRBJ2-7; maybe TRBD1 (5 bases). The CDR3 DNA follows: TGTGCCAGCTCACCTTCGCAGGGCTGGTCCGAGCAGTACTTC. Residues: CASSPSQGWSEQYF.